This is a list of T cell receptor beta chains from one sample in a study of cytomegalovirus exposure and HLA in healthy donors. Assay: immunoSEQ multiplex PCR; the TCRdb copy retains only in-frame clones and omits some. Across 50,000 or so clones, the top ten clones capture roughly 7.1% of the sample. Sequencing used PBMCs. Source of these receptors: a woman aged 40 to 50 in good health and CMV-seronegative. The CDR3 runs from the conserved cysteine through the conserved F or W. D genes are given only for firm matches.

D gene	V gene	J gene	CDR3 DNA	CDR3 protein
NA	TRBV7-6	TRBJ2-7	TGTGCCAGCAGCCAATACAAGTCCCTCGAGCAGTACTTC	CASSQYKSLEQYF
NA	TRBV10-3	TRBJ1-2	TGTGCCATCACCCCTCGGGAGCAGGGTACCTATGGCTACACCTTC	CAITPREQGTYGYTF
NA	TRBV7-7	TRBJ2-5	TGTGCCAGCAGTACAGGGTCGGGAGAGACCCAGTACTTC	CASSTGSGETQYF
TRBD1	TRBV2	TRBJ1-1	TGTGCCAGCAGCAGGGACAGGGGAGACACTGAAGATTTCTTT	CASSRDRGDTEDFF
NA	TRBV7-9	TRBJ2-7	TGTGCCAGCAGCTTATATTCAGGGAGGGGGGGCGAGCAGTACTTC	CASSLYSGRGGEQYF
TRBD1	TRBV4-3	TRBJ2-7	TGCGCCAGCAGCCAAGACCCCATGGGGACAGGGGGCGACGCCTACGAGCAGTACTTC	CASSQDPMGTGGDAYEQYF
NA	TRBV19	TRBJ1-1	TGTGCCAGTAGTATTGCCTCGGCAGGGAACACTGAAGCTTTCTTT	CASSIASAGNTEAFF
NA	TRBV6-1	TRBJ1-1	TGTGCCAGCAACAGGGTGAACACTGAAGCTTTCTTT	CASNRVNTEAFF
TRBD1	TRBV9	TRBJ2-7	TGTGCCAGCAGCCCGGGACAGGGGCTTGCCGAGCAGTACTTC	CASSPGQGLAEQYF
NA	TRBV4-2	TRBJ2-7	TGTGCCAGCAGCCAAGGCCCCCCAGGGGCCTACGAGCAGTACTTC	CASSQGPPGAYEQYF
TRBD1	TRBV9	TRBJ1-4	TGTGCCAGCAGCGTAGGGTATTCGGGGACAGCAACTAATGAAAAACTGTTTTTT	CASSVGYSGTATNEKLFF
NA	TRBV6-6	TRBJ1-2	TGTGCCAGCAGTTCCCCCCCAGGCGTCGGCGGCTACACCTTC	CASSSPPGVGGYTF
NA	TRBV7-2	TRBJ1-3	TGTGCCAGCAGCTTAGGGGCCTCTGGAAACACCATATATTTT	CASSLGASGNTIYF
NA	TRBV11-2	TRBJ2-5	TGTGCCAGCAGCCCCCCAGGGACCCAGTACTTC	CASSPPGTQYF
NA	TRBV7-6	TRBJ2-3	TGTGCCAGCAGCTTAGCGCATGCCGGGAGAGTCACAGATACGCAGTATTTT	CASSLAHAGRVTDTQYF
TRBD2	TRBV6-5	TRBJ2-7	TGTGCCAGCAGCCTAGCGGGACGCGAGCAGTACTTC	CASSLAGREQYF
TRBD1	TRBV7-9	TRBJ2-6	TGTGCCAGCAGCTCGCCCCTGGACAGGGCAAGCTCTGGGGCCAACGTCCTGACTTTC	CASSSPLDRASSGANVLTF
TRBD2	TRBV4-2	TRBJ2-3	TGTGCCAGCAGCCACCGACTAGCGGATGGGGGCACAGATACGCAGTATTTT	CASSHRLADGGTDTQYF
NA	TRBV18	TRBJ2-1	TGTGCCAGCTCACCAAGCGGAAAGGGTTTGGGTGAGCAGTTCTTC	CASSPSGKGLGEQFF
NA	TRBV4-2	TRBJ2-7	TGTGCCAGCAGCCAAGACTACGAGCAGTACTTC	CASSQDYEQYF
TRBD1	TRBV2	TRBJ1-6	TGTGCCAGCATTACGACAGGGATGGGCTATAATTCACCCCTCCACTTT	CASITTGMGYNSPLHF
NA	TRBV6-6	TRBJ2-5	TGTGCCAGCAGTTACGGTCCAGGGTTGGCAGAGACCCAGTACTTC	CASSYGPGLAETQYF
NA	TRBV7-6	TRBJ1-1	TGTGCCAGCAGCCACCGTGGGGGCCAAGCTTTCTTT	CASSHRGGQAFF
NA	TRBV11-1	TRBJ1-1	TGTGCCAGCAGCCTACAGGGCGACGGCACTGAAGCTTTCTTT	CASSLQGDGTEAFF
TRBD1	TRBV19	TRBJ1-6	TGTGCCAGTAGTATCCCTGGGACAGCTTATAATTCACCCCTCCACTTT	CASSIPGTAYNSPLHF
TRBD1	TRBV29-1	TRBJ2-1	TGCAGCGTGACAGGGTCCGACAATGAGCAGTTCTTC	CSVTGSDNEQFF
NA	TRBV7-2	TRBJ2-7	TGTGCCAGCAGCTTAGTCCTCTACGAGCAGTACTTC	CASSLVLYEQYF
NA	TRBV7-8	TRBJ1-5	TGTGCCAGCAGCTTAGGGCCATACGCCAATCAGCCCCAGCATTTT	CASSLGPYANQPQHF
NA	TRBV27	TRBJ2-7	TGTGCCAGCAGTTTAGACGGGACTCTGCCCTACGAGCAGTACTTC	CASSLDGTLPYEQYF
NA	TRBV10-3	TRBJ2-7	TGTGCCATCAGTGAGACCCGGGACTCCTACGAGCAGTACTTC	CAISETRDSYEQYF
TRBD1	TRBV9	TRBJ1-4	TGTGCCAGCAGCGCGGGACAGGGAGGTTCAACTAATGAAAAACTGTTTTTT	CASSAGQGGSTNEKLFF
TRBD1	TRBV2	TRBJ1-6	TGTGCCAGCGGACGGGACAGCAATAATTCACCCCTCCACTTT	CASGRDSNNSPLHF
TRBD1	TRBV29-1	TRBJ2-4	TGCAGCGTTGACGGGACAGGGTCCCTAGCCAAAAACATTCAGTACTTC	CSVDGTGSLAKNIQYF
NA	TRBV28	TRBJ2-1	TGTGCCAGCGCGGAAGGGATGGGGAGGAATGAGCAGTTCTTC	CASAEGMGRNEQFF
NA	TRBV15	TRBJ2-4	TGTGCCACCAGCAGAGACCGGGGAGCCAAAAACATTCAGTACTTC	CATSRDRGAKNIQYF
TRBD1	TRBV19	TRBJ1-2	TGTGCCAGTAGTATACAGGGGGCTGGTAACTATGGCTACACCTTC	CASSIQGAGNYGYTF
TRBD1	TRBV7-2	TRBJ2-1	TGTGCCAGCAGCCCTACGACAGGGAACAATGAGCAGTTCTTC	CASSPTTGNNEQFF
NA	TRBV5-6	TRBJ1-2	TGTGCCAGCAGCTCTTGGGGACTCGGGGGCTATGGCTACACCTTC	CASSSWGLGGYGYTF
TRBD1	TRBV29-1	TRBJ1-4	TGCAGCGTTGAGGAGACAGGGAGTAATGAAAAACTGTTTTTT	CSVEETGSNEKLFF
NA	TRBV10-3	TRBJ1-5	TGTGCCATCAGTGATGGGGAGGCGGACAATCAGCCCCAGCATTTT	CAISDGEADNQPQHF
NA	TRBV30	TRBJ2-5	TGTGCCTGGAGTGTTTACAGGAACCAAGAGACCCAGTACTTC	CAWSVYRNQETQYF
NA	TRBV27	TRBJ1-1	TGTGCCAGCAGTCCACAGACCCCCCAGGTGACTGAAGCTTTCTTT	CASSPQTPQVTEAFF
NA	TRBV29-1	TRBJ2-6	TGCAGCGGGGGGGAGGGGGCCAACGTCCTGACTTTC	CSGGEGANVLTF
NA	TRBV4-1	TRBJ1-5	TGCGCCAGCAGCCAAGAATCACAGGAGCGCCAGCCCCAGCATTTT	CASSQESQERQPQHF
TRBD2	TRBV7-6	TRBJ2-1	TGTGCCAGCAGCGCAACTAGCGGGGGCGACAATGAGCAGTTCTTC	CASSATSGGDNEQFF
NA	TRBV5-1	TRBJ1-4	TGCGCCAGCAGCCTTACAGGGATCGATGAAAAACTGTTTTTT	CASSLTGIDEKLFF
NA	TRBV7-2	TRBJ1-2	TGTGCCAGCACCCCCCCGGGGGTATTTAGTTATGGCTACACCTTC	CASTPPGVFSYGYTF
TRBD1	TRBV11-3	TRBJ1-4	TGTGCCAGCAGCTTAGTAGGGCCCGGGACAGGGAATGAAAAACTGTTTTTT	CASSLVGPGTGNEKLFF
TRBD2	TRBV19	TRBJ2-7	TGTGCCTCAAGGACTAGAGGGTACCCCTACGAGCAGTACTTC	CASRTRGYPYEQYF